This T cell receptor beta chain was recovered during a study of blood T cell repertoires in COVID-19. CDR1 LGHNA and CDR2 YSLEER come from the germline V gene. Between the trimmed V and J ends, which lost 5 bases and 0 bases, there was a span of 11 bases. The CDR3 covers 15 residues. Patients at the Seattle site were enrolled during active infection and followed longitudinally. In the source study's methods: Reference gene primer amplification gave nucleated cell count estimates. Some clones are missing from TCRdb's copy, which holds only in-frame ones; the method was immunoSEQ multiplex PCR. V and J calls and clone size are those listed in that table; D and trimming were worked out from the DNA. The sample lists 300,000 to 400,000 clones, 88% occurring once.

The specimen was peripheral blood. V usage is TRBV4-3 and J usage is TRBJ1-5; D is unclear. The receptor comes from a woman between 65 and 79 years old with COVID-19, enrolled during active disease. In nucleotides, the CDR3 is TGCGCCAGCAGCTCCCGGTTAGATAGCAATCAGCCCCAGCATTTT. It codes for CASSSRLDSNQPQHF.